Below are 5 T cell receptor beta chains sequenced from a single sample in a study of blood T cell repertoires in COVID-19 (dated by TCRdb to the early 2020s). Receptor libraries were prepared by the immunoSEQ multiplex PCR assay. TCRdb holds this immuneACCESS table with in-frame rearrangements only. Some clones are missing; in checked studies, unresolved V genes explain under half, and the rest has no known cause. Within this sample are approximately 97,000 clones, with about 90% of them counted one time only. The ten largest clonotypes hold roughly 21% of the sample. Sequencing input: peripheral blood. The receptor set was obtained from a human donor in a cohort sampled during active COVID-19.

V is TRBV4-3 and J is TRBJ2-3; D is ambiguous. Germline V gene lookup returns CDR1 LGHNA and CDR2 YSLEER. The CDR3 extends over 16 amino acids. V was shortened by 1 base and J by 0 bases, with 11 bases between the two germline ends. The CDR3 region has the DNA TGCGCCAGCAGCCAAGGGAGCGATCAAAGCACAGATACGCAGTATTTT. Translation: CASSQGSDQSTDTQYF.

V is TRBV2 and J is TRBJ2-7; D may be TRBD2 (6 bases). This CDR3 has 19 amino acids. In germline, CDR1 is SNHLY, CDR2 FYNNEI. V was shortened by 6 bases and J by 2 bases, with 29 bases between the two germline ends. The CDR3 DNA follows: TGTGCCAGCAGGGCGACCCGGGACTGGGGACCCAAAAGTACCTACGAGCAGTACTTC. Encoded protein: CASRATRDWGPKSTYEQYF.

The chain has TRBV12-3 or TRBV12-4 and TRBJ2-1, with TRBD1 matching over 7 bases. Germline trimming cut 6 bases from V and 9 bases from J; bases unmatched to any gene: 5. This CDR3 is built from 12 residues. CDR3 coding DNA: TGTGCCAGCAGGCTTGACAGGGTTGAGCAGTTCTTC. This sequence encodes CASRLDRVEQFF.

As regards this clone: Other DNA sequences from this sample encode an identical CDR3 as well. The CDR3 DNA reads TGCGCCAGCAGCTTGGCTGCGGGCTACGAGCAGTACTTC. Translation: CASSLAAGYEQYF. The rearrangement links TRBV5-1 to TRBJ2-7, with a possible D match to TRBD2 (5 bases). This CDR3 has 13 residues. V dropped 0 bases and J dropped 3 bases, with 7 bases sitting between them. Germline CDR1 is SGHRS and CDR2 is YFSETQ.

The rearrangement joins TRBV18 to TRBJ2-1, with 8 nucleotides matching TRBD1. V was clipped by 6 bases and J by 6 bases; unmatched bases: 10. Germline assignment: CDR1 KGHSH and CDR2 LQKENI. The CDR3 runs to 15 residues. Here the CDR3 reads CASSLGQGTVNEQFF. In DNA, the CDR3 is TGTGCCAGCTCGCTCGGACAGGGAACGGTCAATGAGCAGTTCTTC.